The present TCR beta chain was sequenced within a study of T cells in localized non-small cell lung cancer. This clone came up a few times. This sample also contains other DNA sequences that code for the same CDR3. V dropped 3 bases and J dropped 7 bases, with 12 bases sitting between them. This CDR3 contains 12 residues. The germline CDR1 and CDR2 sequences are SQVTM and ANQGSEA. Data came from immunoSEQ multiplex PCR; TCRdb stores just in-frame clones and leaves some out. Altogether 3,500 to 5,500 clones are present, about 25% being singletons, with the ten largest covering roughly 8%. The chain combines TRBV29-1 with TRBJ1-2; perhaps TRBD1 as D (5 bases). This clonotype originated in a male donor older than 55 with stage I lung adenocarcinoma. The sample was lung tumor tissue, taken before any cancer treatment. The CDR3 coding sequence is TGCAGCGTTGACGGGGGGAGGGGTGGCTACACCTTC. Translated, it gives CSVDGGRGGYTF.